This TCR beta chain is drawn from a study of blood T cell repertoires in COVID-19. Study-level information: COVID-19 samples from acute and convalescent phases originated in the United States, Italy and Spain.

The method was immunoSEQ multiplex PCR; TCRdb's version includes in-frame clones alone and lacks a portion of them. This sample has roughly 210,000 clones, with roughly 87% found just once. CDR1 is SEHNR, CDR2 FQNEAQ, per germline (reference sequence). Trimming shortened V by 6 bases and J by 1 base, and 12 bases separated the two germline ends. This CDR3 is 14 amino acids long. The source of this sequence is a man aged 25-45 years in a cohort exposed to, infected with or recovered from COVID-19 (not recorded which). This chain joins TRBV7-9 and TRBJ1-1; no clear D gene. The sequenced material came from PBMCs or T cells enriched from blood (not recorded which). The CDR3 sequence is CASRDTLPNTEAFF. Here the CDR3 DNA reads TGTGCCAGCAGAGACACTCTCCCGAACACTGAAGCTTTCTTT.